The clone carrying this TCR beta chain was seen many times. Its target is unknown. The data derive from a study of response to subunit inactivated influenza vaccine. Study results and caveats: The study's authors posited that every seasonal influenza vaccination enlists few new T cells.

TCRdb ran MiXCR on the RT-PCR reads and lists one entry per CDR3 protein. This table has more than 400,000 distinct CDR3 sequences, roughly 7.9% appearing once. Trimming at V came to 3 bases and at J to 8 bases, leaving 7 bases not matched to a gene. The CDR3 has 14 amino acids. In germline, CDR1 is DFQATT, CDR2 SNEGSKA (reference sequence). The origin of this receptor is a man aged 50 to 75 who received an inactivated influenza vaccine. The material sequenced was PBMCs from blood, taken less than 25 months after vaccination. This chain links TRBV20-1 with TRBJ2-1; TRBD2 matches 10 bases. This CDR3 is CSASSTSGMDEQFF. The CDR3 nucleotides read TGCAGTGCTAGTAGCACTAGCGGGATGGATGAGCAGTTCTTC.